This T cell receptor beta chain originates from a study of T cells after somatic rescue of genetic block. Method: immunoSEQ multiplex PCR; TCRdb's copy keeps in-frame clones and lacks some. The sample records 45,000 to 55,000 clones, around 96% being singletons. The CDR3 has 11 amino acids. Trimming took off 7 bases at V and 2 bases at J, with 8 bases between the two ends. Germline V gives CDR1 DFQATT, CDR2 SNEGSKA (reference sequence). The chain employs TRBV20-1 and TRBJ1-1, with D unclear. Sequencing used peripheral blood mononuclear cells (PBMCs). This clonotype was obtained from a child under two years old. The CDR3 DNA sequence: TGCAGTGAGGAGGGAAACACTGAAGCTTTCTTT. Protein product: CSEEGNTEAFF.